Following are 14 T cell receptor beta chains from one sample sequenced in a study of T-cell reconstitution after alpha-beta-depleted transplantation in children. TCRbeta library construction was performed incorporating unique molecular identifiers. TCRdb reprocessed the PCR reads via MiXCR and lists one record per CDR3 protein. The sample consists of almost 500,000 distinct CDR3 sequences, roughly an eighth of them appearing once. The sample consisted of PBMCs from the stem cell graft donor, taken from the stem cell graft. The receptors here all came from a human donor who donated a stem cell graft to a child with combined immunodeficiency.

This clonotype was counted ten times or more. The V and J genes are TRBV6-5 and TRBJ2-1; 7 nucleotides match TRBD2. This CDR3 spans 15 amino acids. Looked up from germline, CDR1 is MNHEY and CDR2 is SVGAGI. V gave up 6 bases and J gave up 5 bases; unmatched junction bases: 10. This chain's CDR3 is CASSLERGPNNEQFF. The CDR3 DNA reads TGTGCCAGCAGCCTTGAGCGGGGTCCCAACAATGAGCAGTTCTTC.

This clonotype appeared a few times. This CDR3 is CASSLERGNNEQYF. CDR3 coding DNA: TGCGCCAGCAGCTTGGAACGGGGGAACAACGAGCAGTACTTC. The chain joins TRBV5-1 to TRBJ2-7; D is perhaps TRBD2 (6 bases). The CDR3 covers 14 residues. The V gene lost 0 bases and the J gene lost 5 bases, with 12 bases spanning the gap. The germline V gene encodes CDR1 SGHRS and CDR2 YFSETQ.

The chain employs TRBV7-3 and TRBJ1-6; 8 bases agree with TRBD1. The germline V gene encodes CDR1 SGHTA and CDR2 FQGTGA. The CDR3 loop spans 16 amino acids. The trim removed 8 bases at V and 0 bases at J, leaving 6 bases unmatched. The CDR3 nucleotides are TGTGCCAGCCCGGGACAGGCGAGCTCCTATAATTCACCCCTCCACTTT. Amino acids: CASPGQASSYNSPLHF.

The V gene is TRBV12-3 or TRBV12-4, the J gene TRBJ1-1; D not certain. The CDR3 has 13 amino acids. Trimming took off 7 bases at V and 3 bases at J, with 12 bases between the two ends. The CDR3 DNA is TGTGCCAGCATTGTCGGGGAGGACACTGAAGCTTTCTTT. This encodes CASIVGEDTEAFF.

The chain is built from TRBV28 and TRBJ2-7; unclear D gene. The germline V gene encodes CDR1 MDHEN and CDR2 SYDVKM. The CDR3 is made up of 14 amino acids. V lost 5 bases, J lost 0 bases, and 11 bases lay in between. This CDR3 is CASSRTVRSYEQYF. CDR3 nucleotides: TGTGCCAGCAGTCGGACGGTTCGCTCCTACGAGCAGTACTTC.

This clonotype was seen ten or more times. At one end the junction does not follow the germline gene, possibly because of a read error. The chain links TRBV6-1 to TRBJ2-1, with D maybe TRBD1 (6 bases). Germline V gene data show CDR1 as MNHNS and CDR2 as SASEGT. This CDR3 contains 15 residues. CDR3 residues: CASRPDRSSYNEQFF. Written as DNA, the CDR3 is TGCGCCAGCAGACCCGACAGGAGCTCCTACAATGAGCAGTTCTTC.

The chain is built from TRBV11-2 and TRBJ2-6, with 8 nucleotides matching TRBD1. In germline, CDR1 is SGHAT, CDR2 FQNNGV. With V trimmed by 5 bases and J by 0 bases, 9 bases remained unmatched. The CDR3 length is 18 residues. The CDR3: CASSDTGTGSSGANVLTF. The CDR3, as DNA: TGTGCCAGCAGCGATACCGGGACAGGATCCTCTGGGGCCAACGTCCTGACTTTC.

The rearrangement links TRBV29-1 to TRBJ1-4, with D possibly matching TRBD1 (5 bases). Between the trimmed V and J ends, which lost 4 bases and 3 bases, there was a span of 9 bases. Germline V gene lookup returns CDR1 SQVTM and CDR2 ANQGSEA. The length of the CDR3 is 13 residues. The CDR3 reads CSVGQWANEKLFF. DNA of the CDR3: TGCAGCGTTGGACAGTGGGCTAATGAAAAACTGTTTTTT.

The chain is built from TRBV5-6 and TRBJ2-6; D remains unclear. Trimming shortened V by 0 bases and J by 0 bases, and 10 bases separated the two germline ends. Looked up from germline, CDR1 is SGHDT and CDR2 is YYEEEE. The CDR3 totals 17 residues. The CDR3 DNA is TGTGCCAGCAGCTTGGGACTGCCTACCTCTGGGGCCAACGTCCTGACTTTC. Its protein product is CASSLGLPTSGANVLTF. Combining the CDR3 with reference TRBV5-6 and TRBJ2-6 gives the whole variable domain DAGVTQSPTHLIKTRGQQVTLRCSPKSGHDTVSWYQQALGQGPQFIFQYYEEEERQRGNFPDRFSGHQFPNYSSELNVNALLLGDSALYLCASSLGLPTSGANVLTFGAGSRLTVL.

This clonotype came up many times. The V call is TRBV12-3 or TRBV12-4, the J call TRBJ2-7; 8 bases map to TRBD1. CDR3 length: 14 amino acids. V lost 7 bases to trimming and J lost 5 bases; unmatched junction nucleotides: 10. The CDR3 is CASNDQGAKNEQYF. CDR3 coding DNA: TGTGCCAGCAATGATCAGGGGGCGAAGAACGAGCAGTACTTC.

This clonotype was recorded a few times. V usage is TRBV2 and J usage is TRBJ1-3, with 9 bases fitting TRBD1. The junction had 4 bases not matched to a gene; V was cut back by 8 bases and J by 8 bases. There are 12 residues in the CDR3. Germline assignment: CDR1 SNHLY and CDR2 FYNNEI. CDR3 nucleotide sequence: TGTGCCAGCGGCGACAGGGGGGACACCATATATTTT. Protein sequence: CASGDRGDTIYF.

The rearrangement links TRBV18 to TRBJ1-1, with unresolved D. Germline V gives CDR1 KGHSH, CDR2 LQKENI. V lost 6 bases to trimming and J lost 7 bases, with 12 bases between them. The CDR3 length is 12 residues. The DNA of the CDR3 is TGTGCCAGCTCGCCCCGGGAGTTTGAAGCTTTCTTT. Translation gives CASSPREFEAFF.

This clonotype came up a few times. This chain links TRBV29-1 with TRBJ2-7; D is possibly TRBD1 (6 bases). The germline CDR1 and CDR2 sequences are SQVTM and ANQGSEA. The length of the CDR3 is 11 residues. Trimming pared 6 bases from V and 3 bases from J, leaving 9 bases between. The CDR3: CSVAGVYEQYF. In nucleotides, the CDR3 is TGCAGCGTCGCAGGGGTCTACGAGCAGTACTTC.

This clonotype was seen more than once but under ten times. The rearrangement uses TRBV9 and TRBJ2-2; D is undetermined. Germline CDR1 SGDLS, CDR2 YYNGEE. The CDR3 runs 13 residues. Trimming took off 0 bases at V and 5 bases at J, with 5 bases between the two ends. The CDR3 here is CASSVVETGELFF. CDR3 nucleotide sequence: TGTGCCAGCAGCGTAGTGGAGACCGGGGAGCTGTTTTTT.